These 15 T cell receptor beta chains originate from one sample sequenced in a study of blood T cell repertoires in COVID-19. Method: immunoSEQ multiplex PCR; TCRdb's copy keeps in-frame clones and lacks some. The data show just over 250,000 clones, with around 89% seen just once and over 4% held by the top ten. The sequencing input was peripheral blood. The receptors here all came from a man aged 60 to 75 who had recovered from COVID-19.

The rearrangement uses TRBV5-4 and TRBJ2-5; 13 nucleotides match TRBD2. CDR1 is SGHNT, CDR2 YYREEE, per germline (reference sequence). V lost 6 bases to trimming and J lost 5 bases; unmatched junction nucleotides: 7. This CDR3 has 15 amino acids. Here the CDR3 DNA reads TGTGCCAGCACCTCAACGGGACTAGCGGGGGAGACCCAGTACTTC. It specifies CASTSTGLAGETQYF. Filled out from reference TRBV5-4 and TRBJ2-5, the complete variable domain reads ETGVTQSPTHLIKTRGQQVTLRCSSQSGHNTVSWYQQALGQGPQFIFQYYREEENGRGNFPPRFSGLQFPNYSSELNVNALELDDSALYLCASTSTGLAGETQYFGPGTRLLVL.

This clone was found once. The chain couples TRBV7-2 to TRBJ1-5, with D possibly being TRBD1 (6 bases). Trimming removed 5 bases from V and 6 bases from J, with 14 bases in between. Germline values: CDR1 SGHTA, CDR2 FQGNSA. The CDR3 covers 14 residues. The CDR3 reads CASSPYRELQPQHF. CDR3 DNA: TGTGCCAGCAGCCCCTACAGGGAACTTCAGCCCCAGCATTTT.

About this clone: This sample also contains other DNA sequences that code for the same CDR3. This chain uses TRBV6-6 with TRBJ2-5, with D possibly matching TRBD2 (6 bases). The CDR3 has 14 amino acids. The germline V gene encodes CDR1 MNHNY and CDR2 SVGAGI (reference sequence). Deletions cut 0 bases from V and 1 base from J, with 6 bases between. The CDR3 is CASSYSGGQETQYF. CDR3 coding DNA: TGTGCCAGCAGTTACTCGGGGGGCCAAGAGACCCAGTACTTC.

V gene TRBV6-1 combines with J gene TRBJ1-1; D ambiguous. The ends were cut back, 8 bases at V and 1 base at J, with 8 bases in the middle. This CDR3 region has 12 residues. The germline CDR1 and CDR2 sequences are MNHNS and SASEGT. The CDR3: CASELENTEAFF. CDR3 in DNA: TGTGCCAGCGAGCTCGAGAACACTGAAGCTTTCTTT.

The chain combines TRBV24-1 with TRBJ2-3; 7 bases line up with TRBD1. The CDR3 consists of 14 residues. Trimming removed 3 bases from V and 4 bases from J; junction bases left unmatched: 3. The V gene's germline CDR1 is KGHDR and CDR2 SFDVKD. The CDR3 DNA follows: TGTGCCACCAGTGATCCCAGGGGGTCAGATACGCAGTATTTT. It specifies CATSDPRGSDTQYF.

This chain connects TRBV19 to TRBJ2-3; 7 nucleotides agree with TRBD1. Germline V gene lookup returns CDR1 LNHDA and CDR2 SQIVND (reference sequence). The J segment lost 6 bases and the V segment lost 7 bases, leaving 13 bases of the junction unmatched. The CDR3 has 15 residues. The CDR3 DNA reads TGTGCCAGTACCTCCGGGACAGTGGGGATCGATACGCAGTATTTT. Protein: CASTSGTVGIDTQYF.

The genes are TRBV6-6 and TRBJ2-7; TRBD1 agrees at 7 bases. V shed 7 bases and J 7 bases; nucleotides not matched to a gene: 4. The CDR3 covers 11 residues. CDR1 and CDR2 from the germline V gene are MNHNY and SVGAGI (reference sequence). Here the CDR3 reads CASIQGEEQYF. CDR3 coding DNA: TGTGCCAGCATCCAGGGGGAGGAGCAGTACTTC.

This chain joins TRBV6-2 or TRBV6-3 and TRBJ1-4, with D perhaps matching TRBD1 (5 bases). The CDR3 length is 13 residues. V shed 4 bases and J shed 7 bases, with 10 bases lying between them. Germline V gene data show CDR1 as MNHEY and CDR2 as SVGEGT. This chain's CDR3 is CASSWTPVEKLFF. CDR3 nucleotides: TGTGCCAGCAGTTGGACACCCGTTGAAAAACTGTTTTTT.

The gene calls are TRBV18 and TRBJ2-1, with 8 nucleotides matching TRBD1. V lost 3 bases to trimming and J lost 9 bases; unmatched junction nucleotides: 7. Germline V gene data show CDR1 as KGHSH and CDR2 as LQKENI. There are 14 residues in the CDR3. CDR3 sequence reads: CASSPQGQGLEQFF. Here the CDR3 DNA reads TGTGCCAGCTCACCCCAAGGACAGGGACTTGAGCAGTTCTTC. Full variable domain (rest looked up from reference TRBV18 and TRBJ2-1): NAGVMQNPRHLVRRRGQEARLRCSPMKGHSHVYWYRQLPEEGLKFMVYLQKENIIDESGMPKERFSAEFPKEGPSILRIQQVVRGDSAAYFCASSPQGQGLEQFFGPGTRLTVL.

This clone was picked up one time. This chain uses TRBV18 with TRBJ1-1; tentatively, D is TRBD1 (6 bases). The germline CDR1 and CDR2 sequences are KGHSH and LQKENI. The CDR3 has 14 residues. Between the trimmed V and J ends, which lost 4 bases and 6 bases, there was a span of 15 bases. DNA for the CDR3: TGTGCCAGCTCACGCGATACAGGGACGGCTGAAGCTTTCTTT. It yields the protein CASSRDTGTAEAFF.

The rearrangement joins TRBV19 to TRBJ2-1, with D uncertain. Germline V CDR1 and CDR2: LNHDA, SQIVND (reference sequence). The V and J ends lost 5 bases and 7 bases respectively, with 12 bases between them. The CDR3 covers 13 residues. The CDR3 region is CASSFVRGNEQFF. DNA for the CDR3: TGTGCCAGTAGTTTCGTCAGAGGAAATGAGCAGTTCTTC.

The V call is TRBV3-1 (or the pseudogene TRBV3-2), the J call TRBJ1-1; D call uncertain. The germline gives CDR1 LGHDT, CDR2 YNNKEL (reference sequence). The V gene lost 3 bases and the J gene lost 1 base, with 6 bases spanning the gap. The CDR3 spans 13 residues. The CDR3 sequence: CASSHVRNTEAFF. The CDR3 nucleotides read TGTGCCAGCAGCCATGTCCGGAACACTGAAGCTTTCTTT.

The rearrangement links TRBV21-1 to TRBJ1-4; the table's D gene call, TRBD1, was not cross checked with the DNA. TRBV21-1 is assigned pseudogene status. The CDR3 has 16 residues. CDR3 coding DNA: TGTGCCAGCAGCAAACGGGGACTACAGGGGGGGGAAAAACTGTTTTTT. Its protein product is CASSKRGLQGGEKLFF.

The chain joins TRBV6-2 or TRBV6-3 to TRBJ1-1; D remains unclear. Germline V gives CDR1 MNHEY, CDR2 SVGEGT. The ends were cut back, 2 bases at V and 5 bases at J, with 9 bases in the middle. This CDR3 is built from 13 residues. In DNA form, the CDR3 reads TGTGCCAGCAGTTACAGGCCGGGGACTGAAGCTTTCTTT. Its translation: CASSYRPGTEAFF.

The chain is built from TRBV20-1 and TRBJ2-1, with TRBD1 identical over 7 bases. The CDR3 has 10 amino acids. V trimming: 3 bases; J trimming: 14 bases; junction bases outside the gene matches: 4. Germline lookup yields CDR1 DFQATT and CDR2 SNEGSKA (reference sequence). Written as DNA, the CDR3 is TGCAGTGCTAGTCATCAGGGGGAGTTCTTC. Translating it yields CSASHQGEFF.